This T cell receptor (beta chain) was recorded in a study of immune evolution from preneoplasia to lung adenocarcinoma. As for the study in general: HLA loss of heterozygosity: roughly 7.5% AIS, less than 18% MIA, over 25% ADC, none AAH.

Macro-dissection enriched premalignant or tumor cells before nucleic acid extraction. Germline V gives CDR1 MGHRA, CDR2 YSYEKL. V lost 4 bases, J lost 8 bases, and 23 bases lay in between. The CDR3 runs 17 residues. About this clone itself: Its target is not known.

Data came from immunoSEQ multiplex PCR; TCRdb stores just in-frame clones and leaves some out. Altogether about 12,000 clones are present, more than 70% being singletons, with the ten largest covering 3.5% to 4%. Whole-study findings and limits: Top clone share appeared to fall from AAH through AIS, MIA, adenocarcinoma. Clonality was highest in normal lung, lower in later-stage lesions apparently.

The clonotype comes from a person aged 45-69 years with lung adenocarcinoma. Specimen: FFPE tissue from an adenomatous hyperplasia lung lesion. Indicated subset: atypical adenomatous hyperplasia (AAH), lung preneoplasia. The chain uses TRBV4-1 and TRBJ1-4; D may be TRBD1 (5 bases). The CDR3 region is CASSPFRGQGVGEKLFF. CDR3 nucleotide sequence: TGCGCCAGCAGCCCATTTCGAGGCCAGGGTGTTGGGGAAAAACTGTTTTTT.